These T cell receptor beta chains were read from a single sample in a study of T-cell memory formation after mild COVID-19. A single record per CDR3 protein comes from TCRdb applying MiXCR to the 5' RACE reads. The profile covers over 12,000 distinct CDR3 sequences, with about 20% appearing a single time and approximately 50% taken by the ten largest. The material sequenced was PBMCs or a T cell subset sorted from them (not recorded which). The origin of the receptors is an adult woman who had mild COVID-19 (a few samples of this study predate the infection). Cell type and time point are not known. Both conserved end residues are part of each CDR3. Fields, in order: V gene, D gene, J gene, clone size, CDR3 DNA, CDR3 protein. A D gene is named only where the DNA matches it firmly. Expanded clones are given a class, and other clones once, few, many or no size at all.

TRBV19	TRBD1	TRBJ2-5	many	TGTGCCAGTAGTGGTGGACAGGGCTGGGAGACCCAGTACTTC	CASSGGQGWETQYF
TRBV6-2/TRBV6-3	TRBD2	TRBJ2-1	many	TGTGCCAGCAGTCCGCCGGGACTAGCGGGAGGGTCCTACAATGAGCAGTTCTTC	CASSPPGLAGGSYNEQFF
TRBV29-1	NA	TRBJ1-1	many	TGCAGCGTTGACCGCAACACTGAAGCTTTCTTT	CSVDRNTEAFF
TRBV24-1	NA	TRBJ2-1	many	TGTGCCACCGGAAGGCCTAACAATGAGCAGTTCTTC	CATGRPNNEQFF
TRBV7-6	TRBD2	TRBJ2-3	many	TGTGCCAGCAGCTTACAGAGCGGGACTAGCGGACAGGCAGATACGCAGTATTTT	CASSLQSGTSGQADTQYF
TRBV19	NA	TRBJ2-1	many	TGTGCCAGTAGCCCCCCGGGCCCCGTTAACAATGAGCAGTTCTTC	CASSPPGPVNNEQFF
TRBV5-1	TRBD1	TRBJ2-3	NA	TGCGCCAGCAGCTGGGACAGGGGCCCCACAGATACGCAGTATTTT	CASSWDRGPTDTQYF
TRBV6-5	TRBD1	TRBJ2-7	NA	TGTGCCAGCAGTTCGAACAGGGGCTCCTACGAGCAGTACTTC	CASSSNRGSYEQYF
TRBV6-1	NA	TRBJ2-5	NA	TGTGCCAGCAGTGAAGGATGGGAGACCCAGTACTTC	CASSEGWETQYF
TRBV4-1	TRBD1	TRBJ2-2	many	TGCGCCAGCAGCCCTCGGACAGGGGGCATCGGGGAGCTGTTTTTT	CASSPRTGGIGELFF
TRBV5-1	TRBD1	TRBJ2-7	many	TGCGCCAGCAGCTTGGAGGGACAGGGTGCCTACGAGCAGTACTTC	CASSLEGQGAYEQYF
TRBV10-3	NA	TRBJ1-1	many	TGTGCCATCAGCGACTGGCCGATGAACACTGAAGCTTTCTTT	CAISDWPMNTEAFF
TRBV7-3	TRBD2	TRBJ2-3	many	TGTGCCAGCAGCTTAACCCCCCGAGGACTAGCGGGGGGGAGCACAGATACGCAGTATTTT	CASSLTPRGLAGGSTDTQYF
TRBV12-3/TRBV12-4	TRBD2	TRBJ2-3	many	TGTGCCAGCCTATCGCGGGAGGCATGGCCCGATACGCAGTATTTT	CASLSREAWPDTQYF
TRBV7-2	TRBD2	TRBJ2-3	NA	TGTGCCAGCAAGCGGGGGGAACCCACGGATACGCAGTATTTT	CASKRGEPTDTQYF
TRBV12-3/TRBV12-4	NA	TRBJ1-5	many	TGTGCCAGCAGTGCAGGTAGAGCTAGCAATCAGCCCCAGCATTTT	CASSAGRASNQPQHF
TRBV20-1	NA	TRBJ2-1	many	TGCAGTGCTCGCCCCGGCTCCTACAATGAGCAGTTCTTC	CSARPGSYNEQFF
TRBV19	NA	TRBJ1-2	many	TGTGCCAGTTCTCAGGGAGTTTTCTATGGCTACACCTTC	CASSQGVFYGYTF
TRBV20-1	NA	TRBJ2-6	medium-sized	TGCAGTGCTAGTTCTGGGGCCAACGTCCTGACTTTC	CSASSGANVLTF
TRBV9	TRBD2	TRBJ2-2	many	TGTGCCAGCAGCGCCCCTCGGGGGGGGTTAACCGGGGAGCTGTTTTTT	CASSAPRGGLTGELFF
TRBV7-2	NA	TRBJ2-3	NA	TGTGCCAGCAGCTTAGCCCCCCCAGATACGCAGTATTTT	CASSLAPPDTQYF
TRBV4-1	NA	TRBJ2-7	many	TGCGCCAGCAGCCTAGGACAGTCGGACGAGCAGTACTTC	CASSLGQSDEQYF
TRBV5-1	TRBD1	TRBJ1-1	many	TGCGCCAGCAGCCCGGGACAGGGGTGGACTGAAGCTTTCTTT	CASSPGQGWTEAFF
TRBV24-1	NA	TRBJ1-1	many	TGTGCCACCAGGGGGGGGGCGTTGACTGAAGCTTTCTTT	CATRGGALTEAFF
TRBV12-3/TRBV12-4	TRBD1	TRBJ2-7	NA	TGTGCCAGCAGACAGGGGGCATACGAGCAGTACTTC	CASRQGAYEQYF
TRBV20-1	NA	TRBJ2-2	many	TGCAGTGCGACCCCAGGGATCAGGGCCGGGGAGCTGTTTTTT	CSATPGIRAGELFF
TRBV7-3	TRBD1	TRBJ2-1	many	TGTGCCAGCAGCATCACAGGGGGCTCTGAGCAGTTCTTC	CASSITGGSEQFF
TRBV7-9	NA	TRBJ2-2	many	TGTGCCAGCAATCCTCCGGGATACGGCACCGGGGAGCTGTTTTTT	CASNPPGYGTGELFF
TRBV29-1	NA	TRBJ2-5	once	TGCAGCGTTACCCCGGGGTCAAACCAGTACTTC	CSVTPGSNQYF
TRBV6-1	NA	TRBJ1-2	many	TGTGCCAGCAGTGATGGGGCCTGGGGGGCCTATGGCTACACCTTC	CASSDGAWGAYGYTF
TRBV10-2	TRBD2	TRBJ2-7	many	TGCGCCAGCAGTTTGACTAGCGGTAAGAGCTCCTACGAGCAGTACTTC	CASSLTSGKSSYEQYF
TRBV6-5	TRBD2	TRBJ2-7	many	TGTGCCAGCAGCCGACTCGTGGGACTAGGAGTAGGGGAGCAGTACTTC	CASSRLVGLGVGEQYF
TRBV12-3/TRBV12-4	NA	TRBJ2-5	many	TGTGCCAGCAGTTTACTGGCAGGGATGGTTCAAGAGACCCAGTACTTC	CASSLLAGMVQETQYF
TRBV9	NA	TRBJ1-1	NA	TGTGCCAGCAGCGTAACCGATGCGAGGCCAGAGGCTTTCTTT	CASSVTDARPEAFF
TRBV6-2/TRBV6-3	TRBD1	TRBJ2-7	many	TGTGCCAGCAGTCGCCGGGACAGGGGCGACGAGCAGTACTTC	CASSRRDRGDEQYF
TRBV6-2/TRBV6-3	TRBD2	TRBJ2-2	many	TGTGCCAGCAGTTGGACGGGACTAGCGGGAACCGGGGAGCTGTTTTTT	CASSWTGLAGTGELFF
TRBV4-2	NA	TRBJ2-4	medium-sized	TGTGCCAGCAGCCAAGATCAAGGGACACTAGCCAAAAACATTCAGTACTTC	CASSQDQGTLAKNIQYF
TRBV4-1	NA	TRBJ2-7	medium-sized	TGCGCCAGCAGCCAAGAACTGTGGGGCTACGAGCAGTACTTC	CASSQELWGYEQYF
TRBV23-1	NA	TRBJ2-7	many	TGCGCCAGCAGGCGAGGACAACTAGGAAGCTACGAGCAGTACTTC	CASRRGQLGSYEQYF
TRBV20-1	TRBD1	TRBJ2-7	many	TGCAGTGCTAGAGATAGGAGCCCGGGACAGCACTACGAGCAGTACTTC	CSARDRSPGQHYEQYF
TRBV7-2	NA	TRBJ2-3	NA	TGTGCCAGCAGCTTCTATGGGGTTGGAGATACGCAGTATTTT	CASSFYGVGDTQYF
TRBV5-1	NA	TRBJ1-1	many	TGCGCCAGCTACAGGGAACGTACTGAAGCTTTCTTT	CASYRERTEAFF
TRBV7-2	TRBD2	TRBJ2-1	many	TGTGCCAGCAGCTTAGAACTAGCGGGGGGACCAAAGAATGAGCAGTTCTTC	CASSLELAGGPKNEQFF
TRBV6-5	NA	TRBJ2-1	many	TGTGCCAGCAGACGACCAGACCCCTACAATGAGCAGTTCTTC	CASRRPDPYNEQFF
TRBV10-2	NA	TRBJ2-7	many	TGCGCCAGCAGTGAGTCGACGGGGCGGGAGCAGTACTTC	CASSESTGREQYF
TRBV20-1	TRBD1	TRBJ1-2	many	TGCATGACAGGGTTCGGGGGCTATGGCTACACCTTC	CMTGFGGYGYTF
TRBV29-1	NA	TRBJ1-1	many	TGCAGCGTTAACGTCCGATTCACTGAAGCTTTCTTT	CSVNVRFTEAFF
TRBV6-6	NA	TRBJ2-3	medium-sized	TGTGCCAGCAGTTACTCGATGGGGCGAAGCACAGATACGCAGTATTTT	CASSYSMGRSTDTQYF
TRBV5-1	NA	TRBJ2-7	many	TGCGCCAGCAGTACGACTGTCCACGAGCAGTACTTC	CASSTTVHEQYF
TRBV12-3/TRBV12-4	NA	TRBJ2-1	many	TGTGCCAGCAGTTTACGTAGTGGGAATGAGCAGTTCTTC	CASSLRSGNEQFF
TRBV27	NA	TRBJ2-7	many	TGTGCCAGCAGTTTACTCGCAACCTCCTACGAGCAGTACTTC	CASSLLATSYEQYF
TRBV10-3	NA	TRBJ2-5	many	TGTGCCATCAGTGAGGGAGAGACCCAGTACTTC	CAISEGETQYF
TRBV20-1	NA	TRBJ2-7	many	TGCAGTGCTAGAGATTCGGGCTTTTACGAGCAGTACTTC	CSARDSGFYEQYF
TRBV29-1	TRBD1	TRBJ1-2	many	TGCAGCGTTGGTTTGGGACAGCGACTCCTCGAAGGCTACACCTTC	CSVGLGQRLLEGYTF
TRBV7-9	TRBD1	TRBJ2-1	few	TGTGCCAGCCAAGGACAGGGGGCTTACAATGAGCAGTTCTTC	CASQGQGAYNEQFF
TRBV5-4	TRBD1	TRBJ1-2	many	TGTGCCAGCAGCTCCACAGGGGGAGATGGCTACACCTTC	CASSSTGGDGYTF
TRBV24-1	NA	TRBJ2-1	many	TGTGCCACCAGTGATTGGGATATCTCGGTGGGGAATGAGCAGTTCTTC	CATSDWDISVGNEQFF
TRBV19	TRBD1	TRBJ1-1	many	TGTGCCACCATGGGGGACAGGGTTGCTTTCTTT	CATMGDRVAFF
TRBV5-1	NA	TRBJ2-1	medium-sized	TGCGCCAGCAGCTTGGCCTTCGCCGAGGATGAGCAGTTCTTC	CASSLAFAEDEQFF